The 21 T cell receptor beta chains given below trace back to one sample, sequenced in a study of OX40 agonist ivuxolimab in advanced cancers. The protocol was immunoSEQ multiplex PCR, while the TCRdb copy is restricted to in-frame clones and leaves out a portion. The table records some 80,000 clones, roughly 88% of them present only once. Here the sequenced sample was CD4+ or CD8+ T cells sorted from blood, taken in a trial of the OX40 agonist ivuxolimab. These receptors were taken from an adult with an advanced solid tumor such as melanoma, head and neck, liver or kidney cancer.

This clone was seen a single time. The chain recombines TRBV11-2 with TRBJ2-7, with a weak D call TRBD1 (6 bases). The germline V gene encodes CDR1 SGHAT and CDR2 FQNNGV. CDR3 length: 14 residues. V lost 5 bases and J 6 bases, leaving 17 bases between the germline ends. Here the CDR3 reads CASSRLTGAGEQYF. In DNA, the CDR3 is TGTGCCAGCAGCCGCCTGACAGGTGCGGGCGAGCAGTACTTC.

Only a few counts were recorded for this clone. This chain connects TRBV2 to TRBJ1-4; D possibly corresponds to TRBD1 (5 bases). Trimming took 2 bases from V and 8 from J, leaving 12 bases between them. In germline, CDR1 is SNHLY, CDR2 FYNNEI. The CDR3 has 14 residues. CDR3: CASSESGWSEKLFF. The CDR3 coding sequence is TGTGCCAGCAGTGAATCAGGGTGGAGCGAAAAACTGTTTTTT.

CDR3 sequence reads: CASSGADREIDTQYF. The CDR3 nucleotides read TGCGCCAGCAGCGGTGCTGACAGGGAAATAGATACGCAGTATTTT. The V and J genes are TRBV5-1 and TRBJ2-3, with TRBD1 matching over 7 bases. The germline V gene encodes CDR1 SGHRS and CDR2 YFSETQ. There are 15 residues in the CDR3. Trimming at V came to 4 bases and at J to 5 bases, leaving 10 bases not matched to a gene.

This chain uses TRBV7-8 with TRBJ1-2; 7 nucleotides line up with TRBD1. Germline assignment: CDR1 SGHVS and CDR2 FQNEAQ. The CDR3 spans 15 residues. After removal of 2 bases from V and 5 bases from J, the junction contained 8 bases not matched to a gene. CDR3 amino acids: CASSLLGQEFYGYTF. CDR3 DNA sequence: TGTGCCAGCAGCTTACTCGGACAGGAGTTTTATGGCTACACCTTC.

CDR3 nucleotides: TGCGCCAGCAGCCAGGGACAGGCCAACGCCTACGAGCAGTACTTC. It codes for CASSQGQANAYEQYF. The chain employs TRBV4-1 and TRBJ2-7; 8 bases line up with TRBD1. Germline CDR1 is MGHRA and CDR2 is YSYEKL. The CDR3 runs to 15 residues. V dropped 3 bases and J dropped 2; count of bases not matched to a gene: 6.

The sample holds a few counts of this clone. The CDR3 nucleotides are TGTGCCAAACAGGGTTTCGCCGGGGAGCTGTTTTTT. Encoded protein: CAKQGFAGELFF. The chain links TRBV19 to TRBJ2-2, with D perhaps matching TRBD1 (6 bases). Trimming cost V 10 bases and J 6 bases, with 12 bases left between them. Germline CDR1 LNHDA, CDR2 SQIVND (reference sequence). CDR3 length: 12 residues.

The CDR3 DNA follows: TGTGCCAGCAGCTTCGACCGTCACTCCTACGAGCAGTACTTC. Translated: CASSFDRHSYEQYF. This chain joins TRBV5-6 and TRBJ2-7, with D hard to call. Trimming stripped 2 bases from V and 0 bases from J, with 9 bases between. This CDR3 is 14 amino acids long. CDR1 and CDR2 (germline): SGHDT, YYEEEE.

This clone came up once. The CDR3: CASGAVYNQPQHF. DNA of the CDR3: TGTGCCTCGGGTGCTGTCTACAATCAGCCCCAGCATTTT. This sequence joins TRBV7-2 and TRBJ1-5; D not certain. The V gene lost 11 bases and the J gene lost 3 bases, with 14 bases spanning the gap. CDR3 size: 13 residues. Per the germline V gene, CDR1 is SGHTA and CDR2 is FQGNSA. Combining the CDR3 with reference TRBV7-2 and TRBJ1-5 gives the whole variable domain GAGVSQSPSNKVTEKGKDVELRCDPISGHTALYWYRQSLGQGLEFLIYFQGNSAPDKSGLPSDRFSAERTGGSVSTLTIQRTQQEDSAVYLCASGAVYNQPQHFGDGTRLSIL.

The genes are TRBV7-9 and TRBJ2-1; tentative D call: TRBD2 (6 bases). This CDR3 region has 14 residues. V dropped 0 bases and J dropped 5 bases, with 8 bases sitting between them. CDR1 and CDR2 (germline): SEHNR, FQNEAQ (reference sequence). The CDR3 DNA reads TGTGCCAGCAGCTTAGCGCGGGGAAACAATGAGCAGTTCTTC. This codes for CASSLARGNNEQFF.

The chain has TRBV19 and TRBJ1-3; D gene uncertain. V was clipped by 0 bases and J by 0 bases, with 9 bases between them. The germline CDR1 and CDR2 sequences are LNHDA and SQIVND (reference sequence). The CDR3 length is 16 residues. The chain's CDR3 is CASSIEGVSSGNTIYF. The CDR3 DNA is TGTGCCAGTAGTATAGAAGGAGTTTCCTCTGGAAACACCATATATTTT.

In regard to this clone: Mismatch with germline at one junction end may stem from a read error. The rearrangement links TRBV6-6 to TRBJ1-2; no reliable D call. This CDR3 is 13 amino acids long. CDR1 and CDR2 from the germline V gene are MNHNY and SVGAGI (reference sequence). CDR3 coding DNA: TGTGCCAGCAGTTACGGGATTAACAATGGCTACACCTTC. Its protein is CASSYGINNGYTF.

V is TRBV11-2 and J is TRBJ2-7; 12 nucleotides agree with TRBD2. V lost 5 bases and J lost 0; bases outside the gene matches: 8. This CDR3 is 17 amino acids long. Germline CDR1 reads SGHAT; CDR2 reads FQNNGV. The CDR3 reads CASSPSGRARSSYEQYF. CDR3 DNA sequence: TGTGCCAGCAGCCCTAGCGGGAGGGCCCGGAGCTCCTACGAGCAGTACTTC. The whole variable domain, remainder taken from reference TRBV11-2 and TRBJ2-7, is EAGVAQSPRYKIIEKRQSVAFWCNPISGHATLYWYQQILGQGPKLLIQFQNNGVVDDSQLPKDRFSAERLKGVDSTLKIQPAKLEDSAVYLCASSPSGRARSSYEQYFGPGTRLTVT.

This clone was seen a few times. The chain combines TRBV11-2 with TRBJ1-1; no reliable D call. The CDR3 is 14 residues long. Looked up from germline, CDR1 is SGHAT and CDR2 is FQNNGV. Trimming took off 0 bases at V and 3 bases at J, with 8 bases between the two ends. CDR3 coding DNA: TGTGCCAGCAGCTTAGATATCGTGCACACTGAAGCTTTCTTT. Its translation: CASSLDIVHTEAFF.

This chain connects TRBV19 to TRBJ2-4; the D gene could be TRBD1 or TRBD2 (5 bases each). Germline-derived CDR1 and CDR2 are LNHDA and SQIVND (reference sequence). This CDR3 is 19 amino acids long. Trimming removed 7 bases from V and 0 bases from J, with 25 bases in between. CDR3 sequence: CASNLRASGPPTAKNIQYF. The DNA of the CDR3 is TGTGCCAGTAATCTCAGGGCGTCGGGACCACCCACAGCCAAAAACATTCAGTACTTC.

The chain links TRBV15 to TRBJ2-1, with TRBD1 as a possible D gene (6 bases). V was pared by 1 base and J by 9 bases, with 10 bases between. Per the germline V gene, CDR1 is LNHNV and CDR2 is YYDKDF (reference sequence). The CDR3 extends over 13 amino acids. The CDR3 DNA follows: TGTGCCACCAGCAGAGTGGGGGCCGGTGAGCAGTTCTTC. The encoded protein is CATSRVGAGEQFF.

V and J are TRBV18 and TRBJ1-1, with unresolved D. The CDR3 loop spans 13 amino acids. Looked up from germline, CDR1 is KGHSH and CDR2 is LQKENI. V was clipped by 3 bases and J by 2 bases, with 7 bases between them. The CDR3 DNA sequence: TGTGCCAGCTCACCCGACGGTAACACTGAAGCTTTCTTT. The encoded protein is CASSPDGNTEAFF.

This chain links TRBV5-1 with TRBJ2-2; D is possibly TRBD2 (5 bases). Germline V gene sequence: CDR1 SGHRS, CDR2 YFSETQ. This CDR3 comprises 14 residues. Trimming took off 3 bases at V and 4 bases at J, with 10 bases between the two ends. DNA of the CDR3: TGCGCCAGCAGCTCCGGGGAAGGCACCGGGGAGCTGTTTTTT. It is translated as CASSSGEGTGELFF. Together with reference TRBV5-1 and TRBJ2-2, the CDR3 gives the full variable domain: KAGVTQTPRYLIKTRGQQVTLSCSPISGHRSVSWYQQTPGQGLQFLFEYFSETQRNKGNFPGRFSGRQFSNSRSEMNVSTLELGDSALYLCASSSGEGTGELFFGEGSRLTVL.

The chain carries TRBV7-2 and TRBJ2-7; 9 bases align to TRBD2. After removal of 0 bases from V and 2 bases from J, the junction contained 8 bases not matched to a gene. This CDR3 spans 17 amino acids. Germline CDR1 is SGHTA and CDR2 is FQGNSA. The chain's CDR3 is CASSLASGRSFPYEQYF. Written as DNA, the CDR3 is TGTGCCAGCAGCTTAGCTAGCGGGAGAAGCTTCCCCTACGAGCAGTACTTC. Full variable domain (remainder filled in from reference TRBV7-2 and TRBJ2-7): GAGVSQSPSNKVTEKGKDVELRCDPISGHTALYWYRQSLGQGLEFLIYFQGNSAPDKSGLPSDRFSAERTGGSVSTLTIQRTQQEDSAVYLCASSLASGRSFPYEQYFGPGTRLTVT.

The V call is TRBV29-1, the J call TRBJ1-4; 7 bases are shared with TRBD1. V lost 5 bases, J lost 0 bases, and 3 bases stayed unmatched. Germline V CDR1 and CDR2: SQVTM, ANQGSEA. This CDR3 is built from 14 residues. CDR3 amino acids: CSVPDRATNEKLFF. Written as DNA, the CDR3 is TGCAGCGTTCCTGACAGGGCAACTAATGAAAAACTGTTTTTT.

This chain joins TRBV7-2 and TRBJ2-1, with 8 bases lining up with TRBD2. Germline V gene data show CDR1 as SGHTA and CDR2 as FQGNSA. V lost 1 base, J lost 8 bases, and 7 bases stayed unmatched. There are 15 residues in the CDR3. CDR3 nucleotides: TGTGCCAGCAGCTTAGGGCTAGCGGGCCCTGATGAGCAGTTCTTC. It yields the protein CASSLGLAGPDEQFF.

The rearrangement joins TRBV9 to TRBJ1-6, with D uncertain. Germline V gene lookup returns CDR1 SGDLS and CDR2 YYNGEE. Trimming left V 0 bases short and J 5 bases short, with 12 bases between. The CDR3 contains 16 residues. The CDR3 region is CASSVAPGRDNSPLHF. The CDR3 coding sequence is TGTGCCAGCAGCGTAGCTCCGGGAAGGGATAATTCACCCCTCCACTTT.